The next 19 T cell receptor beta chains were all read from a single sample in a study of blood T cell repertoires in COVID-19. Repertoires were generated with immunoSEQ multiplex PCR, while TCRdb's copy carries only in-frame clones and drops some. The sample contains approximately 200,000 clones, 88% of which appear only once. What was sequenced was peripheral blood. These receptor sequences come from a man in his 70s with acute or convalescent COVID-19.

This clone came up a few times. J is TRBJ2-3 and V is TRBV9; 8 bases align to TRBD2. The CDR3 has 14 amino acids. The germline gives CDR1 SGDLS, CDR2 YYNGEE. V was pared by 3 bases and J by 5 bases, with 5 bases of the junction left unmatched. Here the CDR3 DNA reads TGTGCCAGCAGCGGGAGCGGGAGAGGAGATACGCAGTATTTT. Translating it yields CASSGSGRGDTQYF.

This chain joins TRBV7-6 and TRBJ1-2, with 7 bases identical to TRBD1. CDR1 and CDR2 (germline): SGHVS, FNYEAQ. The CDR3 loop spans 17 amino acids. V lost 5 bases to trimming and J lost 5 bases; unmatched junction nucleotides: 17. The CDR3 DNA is TGTGCCAGCAGCCTCTCAAAAGCGGGAGGGGGCCTTTATGGCTACACCTTC. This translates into CASSLSKAGGGLYGYTF. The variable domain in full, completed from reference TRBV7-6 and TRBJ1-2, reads GAGVSQSPRYKVTKRGQDVALRCDPISGHVSLYWYRQALGQGPEFLTYFNYEAQQDKSGLPNDRFSAERPEGSISTLTIQRTEQRDSAMYRCASSLSKAGGGLYGYTFGSGTRLTVV.

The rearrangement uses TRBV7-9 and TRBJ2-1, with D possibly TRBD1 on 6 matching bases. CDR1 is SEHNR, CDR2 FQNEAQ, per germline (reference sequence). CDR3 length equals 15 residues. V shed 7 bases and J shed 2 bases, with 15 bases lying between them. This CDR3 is CASNGRQGTYNEQFF. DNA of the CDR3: TGTGCCAGCAACGGCCGGCAGGGGACCTACAATGAGCAGTTCTTC.

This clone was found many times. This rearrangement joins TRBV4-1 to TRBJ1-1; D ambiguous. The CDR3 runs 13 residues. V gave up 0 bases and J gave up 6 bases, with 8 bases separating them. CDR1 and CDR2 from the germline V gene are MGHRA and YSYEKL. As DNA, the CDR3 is TGCGCCAGCAGCCAAGAGCTTCGGGCTGAAGCTTTCTTT. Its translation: CASSQELRAEAFF.

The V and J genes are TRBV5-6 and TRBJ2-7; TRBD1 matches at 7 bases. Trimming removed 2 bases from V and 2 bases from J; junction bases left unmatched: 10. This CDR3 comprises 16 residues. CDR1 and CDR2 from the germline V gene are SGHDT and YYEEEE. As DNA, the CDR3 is TGTGCCAGCAGCTTTGGTTTCGGGCAGGGGGCCTACGAGCAGTACTTC. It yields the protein CASSFGFGQGAYEQYF. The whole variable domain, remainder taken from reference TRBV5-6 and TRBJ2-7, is DAGVTQSPTHLIKTRGQQVTLRCSPKSGHDTVSWYQQALGQGPQFIFQYYEEEERQRGNFPDRFSGHQFPNYSSELNVNALLLGDSALYLCASSFGFGQGAYEQYFGPGTRLTVT.

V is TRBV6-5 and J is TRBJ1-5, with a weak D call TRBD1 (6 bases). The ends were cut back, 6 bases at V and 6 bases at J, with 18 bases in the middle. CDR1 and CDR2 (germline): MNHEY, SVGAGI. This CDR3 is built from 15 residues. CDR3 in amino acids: CASRAMTGVGQPQHF. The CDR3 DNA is TGTGCCAGCAGAGCCATGACAGGAGTAGGTCAGCCCCAGCATTTT.

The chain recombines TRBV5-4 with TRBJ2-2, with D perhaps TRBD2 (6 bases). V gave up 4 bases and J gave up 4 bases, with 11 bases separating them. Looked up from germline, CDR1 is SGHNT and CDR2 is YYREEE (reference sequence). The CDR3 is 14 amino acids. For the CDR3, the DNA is TGTGCCAGCAGCAGCCGGGAGCCCACCGGGGAGCTGTTTTTT. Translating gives CASSSREPTGELFF. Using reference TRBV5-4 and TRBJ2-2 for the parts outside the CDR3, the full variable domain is ETGVTQSPTHLIKTRGQQVTLRCSSQSGHNTVSWYQQALGQGPQFIFQYYREEENGRGNFPPRFSGLQFPNYSSELNVNALELDDSALYLCASSSREPTGELFFGEGSRLTVL.

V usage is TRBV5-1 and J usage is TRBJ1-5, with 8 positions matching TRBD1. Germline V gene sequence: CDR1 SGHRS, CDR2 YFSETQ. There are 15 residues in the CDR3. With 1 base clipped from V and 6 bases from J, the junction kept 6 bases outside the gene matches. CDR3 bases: TGCGCCAGCAGCTTGAATCAGGGGGCAGGTCAGCCCCAGCATTTT. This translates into CASSLNQGAGQPQHF. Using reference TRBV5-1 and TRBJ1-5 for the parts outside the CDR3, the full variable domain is KAGVTQTPRYLIKTRGQQVTLSCSPISGHRSVSWYQQTPGQGLQFLFEYFSETQRNKGNFPGRFSGRQFSNSRSEMNVSTLELGDSALYLCASSLNQGAGQPQHFGDGTRLSIL.

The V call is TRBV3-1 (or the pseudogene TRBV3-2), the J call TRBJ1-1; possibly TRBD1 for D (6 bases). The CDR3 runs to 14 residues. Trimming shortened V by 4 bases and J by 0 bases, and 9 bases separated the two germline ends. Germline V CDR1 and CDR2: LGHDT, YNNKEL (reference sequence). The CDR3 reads CASSRQVMNTEAFF. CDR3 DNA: TGTGCCAGCAGCCGACAGGTGATGAACACTGAAGCTTTCTTT.

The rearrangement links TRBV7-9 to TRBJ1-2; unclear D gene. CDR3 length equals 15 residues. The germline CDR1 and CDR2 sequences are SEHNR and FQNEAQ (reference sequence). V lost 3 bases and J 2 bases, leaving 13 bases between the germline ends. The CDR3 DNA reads TGTGCCAGCAGCTTTTCTGCAGCACTAAACTATGGCTACACCTTC. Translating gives CASSFSAALNYGYTF.

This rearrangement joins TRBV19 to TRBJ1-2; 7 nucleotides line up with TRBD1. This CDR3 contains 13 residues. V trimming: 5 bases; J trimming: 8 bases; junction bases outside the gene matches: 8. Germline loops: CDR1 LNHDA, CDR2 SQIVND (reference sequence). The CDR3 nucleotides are TGTGCCAGTAGTTTGCGGGACAGAAGGGGCTACACCTTC. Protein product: CASSLRDRRGYTF.

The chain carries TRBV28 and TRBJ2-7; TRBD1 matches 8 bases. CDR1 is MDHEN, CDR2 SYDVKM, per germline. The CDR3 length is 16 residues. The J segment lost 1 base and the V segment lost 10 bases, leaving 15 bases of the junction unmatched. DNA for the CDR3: TGTGCCACCATTGCCCTTGGACAGGGATCGTCCTACGAGCAGTACTTC. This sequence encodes CATIALGQGSSYEQYF.

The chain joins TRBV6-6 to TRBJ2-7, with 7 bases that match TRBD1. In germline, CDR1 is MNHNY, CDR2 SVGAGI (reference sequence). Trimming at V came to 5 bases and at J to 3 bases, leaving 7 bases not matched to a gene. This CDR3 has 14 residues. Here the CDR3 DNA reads TGTGCCAGCAGTCGATCGGGACAGCACTACGAGCAGTACTTC. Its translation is CASSRSGQHYEQYF.

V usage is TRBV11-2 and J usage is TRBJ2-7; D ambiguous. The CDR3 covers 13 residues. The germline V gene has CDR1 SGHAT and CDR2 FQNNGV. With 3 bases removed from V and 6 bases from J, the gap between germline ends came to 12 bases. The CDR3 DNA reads TGTGCCAGCAGCTTTTTAGGTGGCGGCGAGCAGTACTTC. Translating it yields CASSFLGGGEQYF.

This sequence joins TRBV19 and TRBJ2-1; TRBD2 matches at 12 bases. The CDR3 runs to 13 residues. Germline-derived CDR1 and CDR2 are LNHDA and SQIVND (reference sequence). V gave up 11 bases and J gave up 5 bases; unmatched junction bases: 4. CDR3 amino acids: CAVTSGRDNEQFF. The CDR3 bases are TGTGCCGTGACTAGCGGGAGAGACAATGAGCAGTTCTTC.

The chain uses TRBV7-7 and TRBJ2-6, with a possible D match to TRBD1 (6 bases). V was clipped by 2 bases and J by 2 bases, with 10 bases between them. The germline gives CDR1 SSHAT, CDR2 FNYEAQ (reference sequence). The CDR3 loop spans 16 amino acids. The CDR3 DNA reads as TGTGCCAGCAGCTTAAAAGCAGGGGCTGGGGCCAACGTCCTGACTTTC. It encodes CASSLKAGAGANVLTF. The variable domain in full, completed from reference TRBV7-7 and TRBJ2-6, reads GAGVSQSPRYKVTKRGQDVTLRCDPISSHATLYWYQQALGQGPEFLTYFNYEAQPDKSGLPSDRFSAERPEGSISTLTIQRTEQRDSAMYRCASSLKAGAGANVLTFGAGSRLTVL.

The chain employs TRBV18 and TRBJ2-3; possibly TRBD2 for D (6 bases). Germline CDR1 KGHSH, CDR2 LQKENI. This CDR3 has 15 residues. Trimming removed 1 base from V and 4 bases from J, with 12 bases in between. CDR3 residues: CASSPLLASSDTQYF. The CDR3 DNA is TGTGCCAGCTCACCACTTCTAGCGAGCTCAGATACGCAGTATTTT. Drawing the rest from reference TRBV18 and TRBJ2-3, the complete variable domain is NAGVMQNPRHLVRRRGQEARLRCSPMKGHSHVYWYRQLPEEGLKFMVYLQKENIIDESGMPKERFSAEFPKEGPSILRIQQVVRGDSAAYFCASSPLLASSDTQYFGPGTRLTVL.

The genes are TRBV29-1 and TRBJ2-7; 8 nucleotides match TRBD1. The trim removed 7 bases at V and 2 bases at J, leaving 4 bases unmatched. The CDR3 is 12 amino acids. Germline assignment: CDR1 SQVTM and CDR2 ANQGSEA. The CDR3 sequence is CSEGQGTYEQYF. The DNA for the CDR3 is TGCAGCGAAGGACAGGGCACCTACGAGCAGTACTTC.

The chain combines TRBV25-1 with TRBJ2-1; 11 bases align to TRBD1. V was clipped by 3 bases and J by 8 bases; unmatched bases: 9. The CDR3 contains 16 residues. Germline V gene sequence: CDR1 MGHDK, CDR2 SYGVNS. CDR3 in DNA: TGTGCCAGCAGTGAGGTGGGACAGGGGGATATCGATGAGCAGTTCTTC. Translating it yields CASSEVGQGDIDEQFF.